The rows below give T cell receptor beta chains drawn from one sample of a study of breast tumors, draining lymph nodes, adjacent tissues. TCRdb fed the multiplex PCR reads into MiXCR, producing one record per CDR3 protein. The repertoire holds around 140,000 distinct CDR3 sequences, with 20% to 25% as singletons. The sequenced material came from axillary lymph node tissue. The receptor set was obtained from a female donor with breast cancer. Some clones in this sample may be carry-over from other donors' samples. CDR3s include the opening cysteine and the closing phenylalanine or tryptophan. A D gene is named only where the DNA matches it firmly. For some rows the clone size is stated as once, few or many, or as a class when expanded; others skip it.

clone size: many
J gene: TRBJ2-1
D gene: TRBD1
V gene: TRBV5-1
CDR3 protein: CASRTTGQGHNEQFF
CDR3 DNA: TGCGCCAGCAGGACGACGGGACAGGGGCACAATGAGCAGTTCTTC

clone size: many
J gene: TRBJ2-3
D gene: TRBD1
V gene: TRBV12-3/TRBV12-4
CDR3 protein: CASSKDRGQRDTQYF
CDR3 DNA: TGTGCCAGCAGTAAGGACAGGGGCCAGAGGGATACGCAGTATTTT

clone size: many
J gene: TRBJ2-7
D gene: TRBD2
V gene: TRBV20-1
CDR3 protein: CSARLAGSYEQYF
CDR3 DNA: TGCAGTGCCCGCCTAGCGGGTTCCTACGAGCAGTACTTC

clone size: many
J gene: TRBJ2-1
D gene: .
V gene: TRBV4-3
CDR3 protein: CASSTSPVSEQFF
CDR3 DNA: TGCGCCAGCAGCACCAGTCCGGTCAGCGAGCAGTTCTTC

clone size: many
J gene: TRBJ1-2
D gene: TRBD1
V gene: TRBV19
CDR3 protein: CASSMGTGPYGYTF
CDR3 DNA: TGTGCCAGTAGTATGGGGACAGGTCCATATGGCTACACCTTC

clone size: .
J gene: TRBJ2-5
D gene: .
V gene: TRBV29-1
CDR3 protein: CSVAKAGTQYF
CDR3 DNA: TGCAGCGTTGCCAAGGCGGGGACCCAGTACTTC

clone size: many
J gene: TRBJ2-7
D gene: .
V gene: TRBV6-7
CDR3 protein: CASRTATENCYEQYF
CDR3 DNA: TGTGCCAGCAGAACGGCGACAGAGAATTGTTACGAGCAGTACTTC

clone size: many
J gene: TRBJ2-1
D gene: .
V gene: TRBV20-1
CDR3 protein: CSATVLNNEQFF
CDR3 DNA: TGCAGTGCTACAGTTCTCAACAATGAGCAGTTCTTC

clone size: many
J gene: TRBJ1-6
D gene: .
V gene: TRBV11-2
CDR3 protein: CASTLWAMNSPLHF
CDR3 DNA: TGTGCCAGCACGCTTTGGGCGATGAATTCACCCCTCCACTTT

clone size: .
J gene: TRBJ2-3
D gene: TRBD2
V gene: TRBV4-1
CDR3 protein: CASSEGFSGRGSIDTQYF
CDR3 DNA: TGCGCCAGCAGCGAAGGATTCAGCGGGAGGGGGAGCATAGATACGCAGTATTTT

clone size: .
J gene: TRBJ1-1
D gene: .
V gene: TRBV20-1
CDR3 protein: CSARSHRDTEAFF
CDR3 DNA: TGCAGTGCTAGATCCCACAGAGACACTGAAGCTTTCTTT

clone size: many
J gene: TRBJ2-5
D gene: TRBD2
V gene: TRBV19
CDR3 protein: CASSILAGQETQYF
CDR3 DNA: TGTGCCAGTAGTATACTAGCGGGGCAAGAGACCCAGTACTTC

clone size: many
J gene: TRBJ2-3
D gene: TRBD1
V gene: TRBV2
CDR3 protein: CATGTGGTDTQYF
CDR3 DNA: TGTGCCACTGGGACAGGGGGAACAGATACGCAGTATTTT

clone size: many
J gene: TRBJ1-3
D gene: .
V gene: TRBV20-1
CDR3 protein: CSASSDSGNTIYF
CDR3 DNA: TGCAGTGCTAGCTCAGACTCTGGAAACACCATATATTTT

clone size: .
J gene: TRBJ2-7
D gene: TRBD2
V gene: TRBV6-2/TRBV6-3
CDR3 protein: CASSLAGGPYGQYF
CDR3 DNA: TGTGCCAGCAGTTTAGCGGGAGGGCCCTACGGGCAGTACTTC

clone size: .
J gene: TRBJ2-7
D gene: TRBD2
V gene: TRBV18
CDR3 protein: CASSPLSSGSTYEQYF
CDR3 DNA: TGTGCCAGCTCACCACTATCTAGCGGGAGCACCTACGAGCAGTACTTC

clone size: many
J gene: TRBJ2-1
D gene: TRBD2
V gene: TRBV28
CDR3 protein: CASSRSGYSYNEQFF
CDR3 DNA: TGTGCCAGCAGTCGTAGCGGGTATTCCTACAATGAGCAGTTCTTC

clone size: .
J gene: TRBJ2-5
D gene: .
V gene: TRBV19
CDR3 protein: CASGRGVYETQYF
CDR3 DNA: TGTGCCAGTGGTAGGGGAGTGTATGAGACCCAGTACTTC

clone size: many
J gene: TRBJ2-5
D gene: .
V gene: TRBV4-2
CDR3 protein: CASSQDLQETQYF
CDR3 DNA: TGTGCCAGCAGCCAAGATCTCCAAGAGACCCAGTACTTC

clone size: .
J gene: TRBJ2-4
D gene: .
V gene: TRBV5-6
CDR3 protein: CASSLRNIQYF
CDR3 DNA: TGTGCCAGCAGCTTGAGGAACATTCAGTACTTC

clone size: .
J gene: TRBJ2-2
D gene: TRBD2
V gene: TRBV7-6
CDR3 protein: CASSPSGPAGGGGELFF
CDR3 DNA: TGTGCCAGCAGCCCCTCGGGTCCGGCGGGAGGTGGCGGGGAGCTGTTTTTT

clone size: .
J gene: TRBJ1-3
D gene: .
V gene: TRBV28
CDR3 protein: CASSSSVKGNTIHF
CDR3 DNA: TGTGCCAGCAGTTCGTCAGTGAAAGGAAACACCATACATTTT

clone size: many
J gene: TRBJ2-7
D gene: TRBD2
V gene: TRBV20-1
CDR3 protein: CSARFAGGEQYF
CDR3 DNA: TGCAGTGCTAGGTTCGCGGGAGGCGAGCAGTACTTC

clone size: .
J gene: TRBJ2-1
D gene: TRBD1
V gene: TRBV18
CDR3 protein: CASSPLRTGTGVNEQFF
CDR3 DNA: TGTGCCAGCTCGCCACTACGCACCGGGACAGGAGTCAATGAGCAGTTCTTC

clone size: many
J gene: TRBJ2-1
D gene: TRBD2
V gene: TRBV7-2
CDR3 protein: CASSFSGSANEQFF
CDR3 DNA: TGTGCCAGCAGCTTTAGCGGGAGTGCCAATGAGCAGTTCTTC

clone size: many
J gene: TRBJ2-1
D gene: TRBD2
V gene: TRBV6-2/TRBV6-3
CDR3 protein: CASREGGTLEQFF
CDR3 DNA: TGTGCCAGCCGGGAGGGAGGGACCCTTGAGCAGTTCTTC